This TCR beta chain was recovered during a study of shared clonotypes between healthy human individuals. Several immunoSEQ plates received, in even portions, the genomic DNA of each subset. The method was immunoSEQ multiplex PCR; TCRdb's version includes in-frame clones alone and lacks a portion of them. The sample has fewer than 3 million clones, around 93% seen once. With regard to this clone: Its specificity is unknown.

The junction had 8 bases not matched to a gene; V was cut back by 7 bases and J by 4 bases. Germline V gene sequence: CDR1 MDHEN, CDR2 SYDVKM. The CDR3 runs 15 residues. Study conclusions and caveats: Relative to memory subsets, naive subsets generally showed larger estimated richness.

Input material: naive CD4+ T cells from PBMCs. Subset meaning: CD45RA+ positively selected. The V gene is TRBV28, the J gene TRBJ2-7, with 12 bases that match TRBD2. The receptor was isolated from a man younger than 30 in good health. Some clones in this sample may be carry-over from other donors' samples. CDR3 DNA: TGTGCCAGCACTCTTCGGACTAGCGGGAAGTACGAGCAGTACTTC. Translated: CASTLRTSGKYEQYF.